The T cell receptor beta chain under discussion was sequenced for a study of beta chain features in type 1 diabetes. Study overall: The examined sorted cells totaled 110 million or so across samples. Study findings and constraints: Unsettled here was the matter of whether HLA type influences TCRB rearrangement. Cells with high TCR expression could be over-represented by cDNA sequencing.

This CDR3 contains 14 residues. The germline V gene has CDR1 SGHTA and CDR2 FQGNSA. The V end was cut by 3 bases, the J end by 4 bases, with 12 bases between. This clone was seen only a few times. Its target is not known. Sorted populations were all over 95% pure. Sequenced material consisted of expressed TCRB transcripts (all of the isolated RNA was reverse transcribed). Assay used: immunoSEQ multiplex PCR; TCRdb lists only in-frame clones, some missing. The sample contains hundreds of thousands of clones, more than 9.5% of which appear only once. Sample: naive CD4+ T cells from blood. The receptor comes from a woman aged 18-30 years in good health. The V gene is TRBV7-2, the J gene TRBJ1-1, with D tentatively TRBD1 (5 bases). The CDR3 loop reads CASSLLSGGTEAFF. CDR3 nucleotide sequence: TGTGCCAGCAGCTTGCTTAGCGGGGGCACTGAAGCTTTCTTT.